The 10 T cell receptor beta chains presented below share a single source sample, sequenced in a study of cytomegalovirus exposure and HLA in healthy donors. The data were produced by immunoSEQ multiplex PCR, yet TCRdb's version contains in-frame clones alone and is incomplete. The top ten hold more than 2% of the sample, which has over 100,000 clones, about nine tenths seen once. The material sequenced was PBMCs. The receptors shown here come from a woman younger than 35 in good health and CMV-seronegative.

V usage is TRBV28 and J usage is TRBJ1-1; perhaps TRBD1 as D (6 bases). This CDR3 is built from 15 residues. Trimming left V 5 bases short and J 1 base short, with 14 bases between. Germline CDR1 is MDHEN and CDR2 is SYDVKM. CDR3 sequence: CASSRNPTGNTEAFF. Written as DNA, the CDR3 is TGTGCCAGCAGTCGAAACCCGACAGGGAACACTGAAGCTTTCTTT.

The genes are TRBV5-8 and TRBJ1-5; D perhaps matches TRBD1 (6 bases). In germline, CDR1 is SGHTS, CDR2 YDEGEE. Trimming removed 4 bases at V and 3 bases at J, with 14 bases between. The length of the CDR3 is 15 residues. CDR3 sequence: CASSVVQGYNQPQHF. DNA of the CDR3: TGTGCCAGCAGCGTTGTACAGGGATACAATCAGCCCCAGCATTTT.

The CDR3 coding sequence is TGTGCCAGCAGCGTAGCGAGCGGGAGAGGTTCGAAAGAGACCCAGTACTTC. Translation gives CASSVASGRGSKETQYF. The rearrangement joins TRBV9 to TRBJ2-5; 8 bases map to TRBD2. V shed 0 bases, J shed 3 bases, and the junction held 10 bases outside the gene matches. The CDR3 is 17 amino acids. Germline CDR1 SGDLS, CDR2 YYNGEE.

The chain recombines TRBV7-3 with TRBJ2-3; D not resolved. Per germline, CDR1 SGHTA and CDR2 FQGTGA. CDR3 length: 13 residues. Trimming cost V 5 bases and J 4 bases, with 10 bases left between them. CDR3 coding DNA: TGTGCCAGCAGCCCCCTCGGGTCAGATACGCAGTATTTT. This encodes CASSPLGSDTQYF.

V gene TRBV4-1 combines with J gene TRBJ2-3; 10 positions agree with TRBD2. With V trimmed by 6 bases and J by 0 bases, 9 bases remained unmatched. Germline loops: CDR1 MGHRA, CDR2 YSYEKL. This CDR3 has 17 amino acids. The DNA of the CDR3 is TGCGCCAGCAGGTCCGGGACTAGCGTTCCTAGCACAGATACGCAGTATTTT. Translation gives CASRSGTSVPSTDTQYF.

As for this clone: This same CDR3 is encoded by further DNA sequences in the sample. The genes are TRBV28 and TRBJ1-1; D might be TRBD1 (6 bases). Trimming took off 2 bases at V and 8 bases at J, with 12 bases between the two ends. The CDR3 is 13 residues long. CDR1 and CDR2 from the germline V gene are MDHEN and SYDVKM. The CDR3 region is CASSLLQGREAFF. CDR3 nucleotides: TGTGCCAGCAGTTTACTCCAGGGGCGGGAAGCTTTCTTT.

This clone has more than one count but fewer than ten. V usage is TRBV2 and J usage is TRBJ1-2; 8 bases fit TRBD1. This CDR3 comprises 12 residues. The V gene's germline CDR1 is SNHLY and CDR2 FYNNEI. The trim removed 8 bases at V and 4 bases at J, leaving 3 bases unmatched. In DNA form, the CDR3 reads TGTGCCAGCGGACAGGGTTCCTATGGCTACACCTTC. Residues: CASGQGSYGYTF.

The chain combines TRBV14 with TRBJ2-7; 7 nucleotides match TRBD2. Germline V gives CDR1 SGHDN, CDR2 FVKESK. The J segment lost 2 bases and the V segment lost 3 bases, leaving 7 bases of the junction unmatched. This CDR3 has 15 amino acids. The CDR3 is CASSHGRVFAYEQYF. The CDR3 bases are TGTGCCAGCAGCCATGGGAGGGTCTTTGCCTACGAGCAGTACTTC.

The V call is TRBV30, the J call TRBJ1-2, with 8 bases matching TRBD1. The germline gives CDR1 GTSNPN, CDR2 SVGIG (reference sequence). J gave up 2 bases and V 4 bases, and 3 bases lay outside the gene matches. This CDR3 spans 13 amino acids. CDR3 DNA sequence: TGTGCCTGGACTGGACAGGGAAACTATGGCTACACCTTC. It is translated as CAWTGQGNYGYTF.

The chain carries TRBV9 and TRBJ2-1; tentative D call: TRBD2 (6 bases). Per the germline V gene, CDR1 is SGDLS and CDR2 is YYNGEE. The V gene lost 3 bases and the J gene lost 2 bases, with 15 bases spanning the gap. This CDR3 comprises 16 residues. CDR3 residues: CASSDAGTGPYNEQFF. CDR3 nucleotides: TGTGCCAGCAGCGACGCCGGGACTGGACCCTACAATGAGCAGTTCTTC.